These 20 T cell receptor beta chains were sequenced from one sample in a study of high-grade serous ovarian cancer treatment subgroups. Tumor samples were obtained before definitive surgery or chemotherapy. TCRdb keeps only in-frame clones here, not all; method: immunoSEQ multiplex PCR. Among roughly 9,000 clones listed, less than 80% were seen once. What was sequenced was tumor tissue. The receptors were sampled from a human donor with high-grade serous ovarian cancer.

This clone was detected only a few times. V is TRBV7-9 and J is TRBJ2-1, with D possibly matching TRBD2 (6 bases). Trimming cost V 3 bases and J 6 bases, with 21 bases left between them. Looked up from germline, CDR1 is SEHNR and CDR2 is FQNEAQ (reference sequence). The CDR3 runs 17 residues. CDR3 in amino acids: CASSLDAGLPSSNEQFF. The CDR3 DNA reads TGTGCCAGCAGCTTGGACGCGGGACTCCCTTCATCCAATGAGCAGTTCTTC.

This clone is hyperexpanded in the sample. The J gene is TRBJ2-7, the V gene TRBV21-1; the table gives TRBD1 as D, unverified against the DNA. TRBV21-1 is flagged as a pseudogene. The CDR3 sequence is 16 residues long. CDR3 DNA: TGTGCCAGCATCAGAGCGGAGGACAGGGAAAACTACGAGCAGTACTTC. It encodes CASIRAEDRENYEQYF.

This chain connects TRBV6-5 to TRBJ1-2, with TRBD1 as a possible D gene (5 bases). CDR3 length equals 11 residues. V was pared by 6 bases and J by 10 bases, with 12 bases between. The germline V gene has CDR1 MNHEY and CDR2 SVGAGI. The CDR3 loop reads CASRLDSYYTF. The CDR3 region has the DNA TGTGCCAGCAGACTCGACAGTTACTACACCTTC.

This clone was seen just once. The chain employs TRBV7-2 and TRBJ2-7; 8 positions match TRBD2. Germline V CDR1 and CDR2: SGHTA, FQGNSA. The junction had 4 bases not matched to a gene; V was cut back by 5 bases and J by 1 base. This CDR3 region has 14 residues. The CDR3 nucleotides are TGTGCCAGCAGCCTCGAGCGGGGGTCCTACGAGCAGTACTTC. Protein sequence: CASSLERGSYEQYF. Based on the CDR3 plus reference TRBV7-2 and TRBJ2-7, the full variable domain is GAGVSQSPSNKVTEKGKDVELRCDPISGHTALYWYRQSLGQGLEFLIYFQGNSAPDKSGLPSDRFSAERTGGSVSTLTIQRTQQEDSAVYLCASSLERGSYEQYFGPGTRLTVT.

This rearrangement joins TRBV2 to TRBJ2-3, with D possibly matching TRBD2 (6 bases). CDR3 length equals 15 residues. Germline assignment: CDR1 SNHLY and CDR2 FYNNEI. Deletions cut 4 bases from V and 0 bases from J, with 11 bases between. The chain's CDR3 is CASSGLAVSTDTQYF. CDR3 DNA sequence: TGTGCCAGCAGTGGGTTAGCGGTAAGCACAGATACGCAGTATTTT.

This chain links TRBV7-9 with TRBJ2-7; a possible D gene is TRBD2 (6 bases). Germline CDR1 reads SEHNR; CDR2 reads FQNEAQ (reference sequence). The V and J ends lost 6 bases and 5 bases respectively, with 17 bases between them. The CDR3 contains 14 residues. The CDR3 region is CASSRPRWGDEQYF. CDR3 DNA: TGTGCCAGCAGTCGACCGCGGTGGGGGGACGAGCAGTACTTC.

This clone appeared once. The CDR3 region is CATSSDPLGIQYF. The CDR3 DNA sequence: TGTGCCACCAGCAGCGACCCACTCGGGATTCAGTACTTC. The chain carries TRBV15 and TRBJ2-4; no definite D call. The V end was cut by 3 bases, the J end by 10 bases, with 13 bases between. Germline assignment: CDR1 LNHNV and CDR2 YYDKDF (reference sequence). The CDR3 length is 13 residues.

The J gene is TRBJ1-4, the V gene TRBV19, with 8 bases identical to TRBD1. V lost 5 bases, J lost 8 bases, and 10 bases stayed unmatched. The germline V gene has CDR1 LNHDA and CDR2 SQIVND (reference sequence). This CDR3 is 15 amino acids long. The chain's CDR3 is CASSSPSGGREKLFF. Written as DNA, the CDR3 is TGTGCCAGTAGTTCCCCGTCAGGGGGCCGGGAAAAACTGTTTTTT.

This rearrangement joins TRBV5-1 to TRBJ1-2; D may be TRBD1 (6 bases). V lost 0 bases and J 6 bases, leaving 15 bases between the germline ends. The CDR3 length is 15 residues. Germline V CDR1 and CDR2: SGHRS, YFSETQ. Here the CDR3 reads CASSLDQGPRDGYTF. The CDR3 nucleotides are TGCGCCAGCAGCTTGGATCAGGGGCCGAGGGATGGCTACACCTTC.

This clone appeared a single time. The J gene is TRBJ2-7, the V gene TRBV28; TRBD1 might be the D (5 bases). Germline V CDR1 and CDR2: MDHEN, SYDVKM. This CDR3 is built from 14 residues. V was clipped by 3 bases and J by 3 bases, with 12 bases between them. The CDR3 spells CASSFTQGFYEQYF. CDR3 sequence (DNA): TGTGCCAGCAGTTTTACGCAGGGATTCTACGAGCAGTACTTC.

In DNA, the CDR3 is TGTGCCAGCACCGGGGGGCGGGAGCAGTACTTC. Its translation is CASTGGREQYF. The J gene is TRBJ2-7, the V gene TRBV25-1; D might be TRBD2 (7 bases). The CDR3 contains 11 residues. Germline values: CDR1 MGHDK, CDR2 SYGVNS. Trimming shortened V by 7 bases and J by 7 bases, and 11 bases separated the two germline ends.

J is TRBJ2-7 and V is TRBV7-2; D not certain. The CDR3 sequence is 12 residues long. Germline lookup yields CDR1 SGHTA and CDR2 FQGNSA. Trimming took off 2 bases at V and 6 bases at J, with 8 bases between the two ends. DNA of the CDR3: TGTGCCAGCAGCTTATCGTGGGGCGAGCAGTACTTC. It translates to CASSLSWGEQYF.

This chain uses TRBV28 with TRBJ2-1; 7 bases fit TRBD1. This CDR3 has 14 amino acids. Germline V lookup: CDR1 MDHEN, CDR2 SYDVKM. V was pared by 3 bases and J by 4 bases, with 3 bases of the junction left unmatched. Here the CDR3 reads CASSFPGQYNEQFF. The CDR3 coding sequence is TGTGCCAGCAGTTTCCCGGGACAGTACAATGAGCAGTTCTTC.

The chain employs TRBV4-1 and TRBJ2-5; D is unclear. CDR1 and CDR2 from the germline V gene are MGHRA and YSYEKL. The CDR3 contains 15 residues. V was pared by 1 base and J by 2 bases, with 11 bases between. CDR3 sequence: CASSQVLGRQETQYF. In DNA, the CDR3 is TGCGCCAGCAGCCAAGTGCTCGGAAGGCAAGAGACCCAGTACTTC.

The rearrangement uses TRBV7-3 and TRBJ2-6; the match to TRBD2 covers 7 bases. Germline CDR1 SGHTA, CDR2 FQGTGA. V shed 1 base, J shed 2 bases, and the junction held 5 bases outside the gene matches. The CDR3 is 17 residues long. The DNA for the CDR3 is TGTGCCAGCAGCTTAAGGGGGGGAGGAGCTGGGGCCAACGTCCTGACTTTC. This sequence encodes CASSLRGGGAGANVLTF.

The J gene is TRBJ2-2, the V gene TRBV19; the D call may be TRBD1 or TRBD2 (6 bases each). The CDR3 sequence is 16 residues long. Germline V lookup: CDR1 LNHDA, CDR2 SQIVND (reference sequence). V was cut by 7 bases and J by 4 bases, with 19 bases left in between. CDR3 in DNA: TGTGCCAGTACCGAACCCCGGGGGCTGGGCACCGGGGAGCTGTTTTTT. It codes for CASTEPRGLGTGELFF.

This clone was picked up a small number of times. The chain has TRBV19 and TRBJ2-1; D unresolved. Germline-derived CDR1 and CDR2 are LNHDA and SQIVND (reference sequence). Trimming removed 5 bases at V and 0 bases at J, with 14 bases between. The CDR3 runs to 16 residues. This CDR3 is CASSSLRASSYNEQFF. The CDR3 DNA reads TGTGCCAGTAGTTCGCTTAGAGCCAGCTCCTACAATGAGCAGTTCTTC.

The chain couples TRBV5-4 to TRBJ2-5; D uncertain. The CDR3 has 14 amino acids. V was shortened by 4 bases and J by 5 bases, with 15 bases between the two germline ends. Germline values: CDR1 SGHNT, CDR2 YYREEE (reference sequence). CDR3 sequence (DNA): TGTGCCAGCAGCCAAGAGGTCCTGTTGGAGACCCAGTACTTC. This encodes CASSQEVLLETQYF.

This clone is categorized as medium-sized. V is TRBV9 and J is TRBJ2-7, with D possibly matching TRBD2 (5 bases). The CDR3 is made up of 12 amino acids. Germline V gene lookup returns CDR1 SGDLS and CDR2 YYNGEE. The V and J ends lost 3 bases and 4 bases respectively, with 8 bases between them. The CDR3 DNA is TGTGCCAGCAGCGGGACTCGATACGAGCAGTACTTC. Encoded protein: CASSGTRYEQYF. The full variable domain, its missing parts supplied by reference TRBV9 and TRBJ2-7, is DSGVTQTPKHLITATGQRVTLRCSPRSGDLSVYWYQQSLDQGLQFLIQYYNGEERAKGNILERFSAQQFPDLHSELNLSSLELGDSALYFCASSGTRYEQYFGPGTRLTVT.

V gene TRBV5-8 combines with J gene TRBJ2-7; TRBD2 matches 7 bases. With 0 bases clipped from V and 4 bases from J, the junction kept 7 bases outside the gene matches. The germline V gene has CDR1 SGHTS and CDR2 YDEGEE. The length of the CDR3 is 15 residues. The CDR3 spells CASSLAREGSYEQYF. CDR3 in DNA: TGTGCCAGCAGCTTGGCCAGGGAGGGGTCATACGAGCAGTACTTC. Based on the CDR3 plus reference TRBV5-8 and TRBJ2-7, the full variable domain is EAGVTQSPTHLIKTRGQQATLRCSPISGHTSVYWYQQALGLGLQFLLWYDEGEERNRGNFPPRFSGRQFPNYSSELNVNALELEDSALYLCASSLAREGSYEQYFGPGTRLTVT.